Described below is a single T cell receptor (beta chain) sequence and its context. The antigen is unknown. This specimen comes from a study of cytomegalovirus exposure and HLA in healthy donors. Study-wide results and limits: Most TCR sequences were rare, but some public TCRs occurred in many donors. Later analysis suggested links between common viral pathogens and several top significant clusters. It was 164 TCR beta chains that were listed as cytomegalovirus-associated.

Germline values: CDR1 MNHEY, CDR2 SMNVEV (reference sequence). This CDR3 has 16 amino acids. The V segment lost 3 bases and the J segment 0 bases; nucleotides outside the gene matches: 4. Amplification used 60 Vbeta primers and 13 Jbeta primers. Here immunoSEQ multiplex PCR was the method, and the copy in TCRdb shows in-frame clones only, minus some. The repertoire consists of approximately 140,000 clones, with around 82% occurring once and the leading ten covering about 6.8%. Regarding donors, all were healthy bone marrow donors. The origin of this receptor is a woman in her thirties or forties in good health and CMV-seropositive. The J gene is TRBJ2-3, the V gene TRBV27; 9 bases fit TRBD1. The specimen sequenced was PBMCs. CDR3 loop: CASSFGTGRSTDTQYF. As DNA, the CDR3 is TGTGCCAGCAGTTTCGGGACAGGGAGGAGCACAGATACGCAGTATTTT.